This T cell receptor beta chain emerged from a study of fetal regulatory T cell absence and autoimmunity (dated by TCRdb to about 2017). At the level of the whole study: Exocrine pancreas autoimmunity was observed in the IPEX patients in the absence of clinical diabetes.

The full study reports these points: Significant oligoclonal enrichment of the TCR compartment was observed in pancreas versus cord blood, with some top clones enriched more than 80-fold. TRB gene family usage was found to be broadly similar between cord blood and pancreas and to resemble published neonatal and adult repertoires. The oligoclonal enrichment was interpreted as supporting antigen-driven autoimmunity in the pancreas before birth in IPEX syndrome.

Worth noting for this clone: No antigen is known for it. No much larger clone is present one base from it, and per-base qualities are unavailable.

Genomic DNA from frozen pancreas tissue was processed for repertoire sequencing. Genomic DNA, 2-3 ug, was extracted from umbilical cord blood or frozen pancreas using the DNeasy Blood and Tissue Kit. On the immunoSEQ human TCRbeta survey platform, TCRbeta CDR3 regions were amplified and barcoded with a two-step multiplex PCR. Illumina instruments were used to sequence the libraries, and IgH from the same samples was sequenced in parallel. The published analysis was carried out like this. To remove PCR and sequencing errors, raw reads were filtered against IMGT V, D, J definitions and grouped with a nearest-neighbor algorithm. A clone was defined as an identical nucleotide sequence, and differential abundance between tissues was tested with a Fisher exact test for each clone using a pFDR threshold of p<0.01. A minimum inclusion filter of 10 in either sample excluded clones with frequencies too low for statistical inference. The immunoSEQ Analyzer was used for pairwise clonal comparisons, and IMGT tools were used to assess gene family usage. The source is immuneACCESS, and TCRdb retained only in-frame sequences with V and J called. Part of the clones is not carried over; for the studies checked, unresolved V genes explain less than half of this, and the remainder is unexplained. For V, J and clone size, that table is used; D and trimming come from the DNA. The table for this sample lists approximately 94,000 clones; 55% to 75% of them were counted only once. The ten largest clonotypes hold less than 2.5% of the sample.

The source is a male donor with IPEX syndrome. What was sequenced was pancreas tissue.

The nucleotide sequence is TGTGCCAGCAGCTGGAGGGGGGCGAACACTGAAGCTTTCTTT. It translates as CASSWRGANTEAFF. The V gene is TRBV5-5 and the J gene is TRBJ1-1; the D segment could be TRBD1, given 6 matching bases. V is reduced by 3 bases and J by 1 base, leaving a spacing of 10 bases between them. The CDR3 has 14 amino acids, counting the end cysteine and phenylalanine. Solely the CDR3 DNA is kept, with 42 bases framed from the first base. The germline V gene encodes CDR1 SGHKS and CDR2 YYEKEE (reference sequence).